This record looks at one T cell receptor (beta chain) sequence and its context. Its antigen remains unidentified. This entry is derived from a study of cytomegalovirus exposure and HLA in healthy donors. Study-wide results and limits: Reports showed the classifier diagnosing cytomegalovirus status with high specificity and sensitivity.

Sequenced by immunoSEQ multiplex PCR; TCRdb stores in-frame clones only, minus some. The repertoire holds some 150,000 clones, with less than 90% as singletons. The germline CDR1 and CDR2 sequences are MNHEY and SMNVEV (reference sequence). The V and J ends lost 10 bases and 0 bases respectively, with 18 bases between them. This CDR3 region has 15 residues. The TCR comes from a man aged 18 to 29 in good health and CMV-seropositive. The sequencing sample was made of PBMCs. This rearrangement joins TRBV27 to TRBJ1-2, with a weak D call TRBD1 (5 bases). CDR3 nucleotide sequence: TGTGCCATCCTAGACAGTTTATCCACTAACTATGGCTACACCTTC. It specifies CAILDSLSTNYGYTF.